The source of this T cell receptor (beta chain) is a study of cytomegalovirus exposure and HLA in healthy donors (dated by TCRdb to about 2017). A note on the overall study: An earlier analysis of fewer than 750 of the donors reported 250 to 350 Gb of sequence data and 117 million unique TCR beta sequences obtained from around 180 million T cells. An early release covering 550 to 700 HLA-typed donors comprised roughly 300 gigabases of sequencing data and 85 million to 100 million unique TCR sequences. The genetic ancestry cluster associated with self-reported Caucasian donors included approximately 85% of the approximately 430 genotyped donors. The study aimed to test whether cataloging public T cell receptors could reveal signatures of past pathogen exposure. The T cell repertoires of 666 subjects were profiled by immunosequencing and related to cytomegalovirus serostatus. Besides the first cohort of hundreds of subjects, a separate validation cohort made up of over 100 different subjects was used. The study combined high-throughput TCR immunosequencing, statistical association of individual TCRs with disease status, and machine learning to predict cytomegalovirus infection status. A later analysis re-examined previously published TCR beta repertoires from several hundred donors and added high-resolution HLA genotyping to investigate patterns of TCR occurrence. Rather than using new phenotypic data, the later analysis identified candidate immune exposures from TCR beta sequences and from how often those sequences occurred across donors. In an earlier analysis of 550 to 700 of the donors, high-throughput TCR beta sequencing was used to judge whether each TCR beta V gene segment behaved as functional or pseudogenic. Alongside the repertoire data, information on donor age, sex, ethnicity and CMV serostatus was compiled. Genome-wide SNP genotypes for about 65% of the roughly 700 donors were used in a later genetic analysis, which treated that subset as a discovery cohort. Every repertoire in the discovery cohort had been generated on one and the same sequencing platform. HLA typing included class I and class II loci at four-digit resolution. Typing coverage differed by locus: A, B, C, DRB1 and DQB1 were typed in about 629-640 donors, DQA1 in 500 to 550, DPA1 in over 600, and DPB1 in 400 to 480. Roughly five DR-DQ haplotypes were treated as single units for association and clustering because of strong linkage in the cohort. On average, around 240,000 unique TCR beta nucleotide sequences were sequenced per donor among 350 to 400 genotyped donors of the cohort, with roughly 18% of those sequences being non-productive.

Paper-wide results and their limitations: According to a later analysis, TCR association rates differed among HLA loci, with DRB1 alleles showing the most associated TCRs and HLA-C alleles showing the fewest. According to the authors, the approach could potentially be generalized to other disease states and immunological phenotypes. When HLA alleles, especially DR and DQ, strongly co-occurred, attributing TCR associations to individual alleles was difficult. A later analysis associated 15,000 or so TCR beta sequences with specific HLA alleles at a false discovery rate of 0.05. CMV serostatus was the only immune exposure information available for the cohort. V-gene and J-gene trimming of TCR beta chains was associated with a missense DCLRE1C variant in a later genetic analysis, and the association was replicated in an independent cohort. In a later analysis, most CMV-associated TCR beta chains were found to appear HLA-restricted, with HLA associations seemingly driven largely by CMV exposure. Some IMGT-functional V segments, including TRBV6-2 and TRBV6-3, could not be distinguished by the 87-base-pair reads and were therefore excluded. The cohort was sequenced for TCR beta chains only, and without alpha or paired-chain data the features that could be detected were limited. A further reported finding was that TCR beta sequences accurately predicted the HLA-A and HLA-B alleles for most subjects in the first cohort. In the study, 150 to 200 TCR beta chains were listed as associated with cytomegalovirus. In an earlier analysis of about 540 of the donors, most TCR beta V segments were observed in productive rearrangements about 90% or about 30% of the time, broadly matching IMGT annotations. HLA typing was unavailable for some donors at each locus, so association tests used only the typed subset. Linkage disequilibrium might explain the correlated functional status among segregating V segments, but an unknown experimental factor could not be excluded. Three of the identified cytomegalovirus-associated TCR beta chains were confirmed in vitro to be specific for cytomegalovirus antigens. Compared with equally common non-associated chains, HLA-associated TCR beta chains in a later analysis were more clonally expanded and had lower generation probabilities. The classifier was reported to diagnose cytomegalovirus status with high specificity and sensitivity in both the original cohort and the validation cohort. Most TCR sequences were seen in very few donors, while some public TCRs were found in many individuals. A later genetic analysis reported fewer N-insertions in productive TCRs among donors in an Asian-associated ancestry cluster than the roughly 700-donor mean. A later analysis reported that several top co-occurrence clusters appeared linked to parvovirus B19, influenza, CMV and Epstein-Barr virus. The sequencing pipeline was judged likely to have produced a cluster of highly shared sequence variants as a technical artifact. Around 16 rarely observed V segments, including chromosome 9 orphons, were excluded from the earlier analysis of about 500 of the donors because counts were too low. Sequencing depth was assumed to be roughly uniform across donors in the presence/absence analyses, though that assumption may not hold.

The cohort was made up of about 610 healthy bone marrow donors. Cohort members were all nominally healthy when sampled, although unrecorded immune exposures were likely present. The donor tested CMV seronegative, placing the donor among the 300 to 400 seronegative members of the cohort. Each donor provided a peripheral blood sample, and peripheral blood mononuclear cells were used for TCR beta sequencing. Genomic DNA extraction from the blood cell samples was performed with the Qiagen DNeasy Blood Extraction Kit. This clone was seen only a few times. There is no known antigen for this receptor. Sequence at one end of the junction differs from germline and may be a read error. Receptor amplification or capture employed the immunoSEQ multiplex PCR assay. The multiplex PCR relied on a mix of 60 forward primers for TCR Vbeta segments and 13 reverse primers for TCR Jbeta segments. The CDR3 region of rearranged TCR beta genes was amplified from genomic DNA by a multiplex PCR assay. On the Illumina HiSeq System, the amplified TCR beta libraries were sequenced as 87-base-pair reads. The authors' analysis ran thus. A later analysis tallied 70 million to 100 million unique TCR beta chains across the 550 to 850 repertoires, and 10 million to 11 million of those chains were shared by two or more donors. Raw reads were error-corrected and collapsed into unique sequences with a nearest-neighbor algorithm that merged closely related sequences to remove PCR and sequencing errors. CDR3 sequences were aligned to IMGT reference sequences to assign V, D and J gene segments. For a sequence to be retained, at least a six-nucleotide match to both a V gene segment and a J gene segment was required. A rearrangement was called productive if the CDR3 had no stop codons and remained in frame with V and J, and every other rearrangement was called non-productive. CDR3 was defined according to IMGT convention as the region running from the second conserved V-encoded cysteine to the conserved J-encoded phenylalanine. The earlier analysis of roughly 590 of the donors excluded sequences that lacked an unambiguous match to a single V gene segment. An earlier analysis of just under 600 of the donors called V segments functional above 56.7% productive rearrangements and segregating when the between-donor standard deviation exceeded 5%. A statistical classification framework was built for diagnosing cytomegalovirus status from the catalog of TCR beta chain sequences. A later analysis assigned V and J genes by comparing TCR nucleotide sequences with IMGT/GENE-DB human TR gene sequences. Using the TCRdist pipeline, a later analysis assigned CDR3 sequences along with most-parsimonious VDJ recombination scenarios. In a later analysis, every TCR beta chain was defined by the combination of its CDR3 amino acid sequence and its V-gene family, and reads without a unique V-gene family were dropped. As a way to deal with suspected cross-contamination and a sequencing artifact, a later analysis dropped hundreds of nucleotide sequences that were highly shared and had low generation probability. In a later analysis, a clonal expansion index was calculated for each public chain from normalized within-repertoire ranks of inferred template counts. In a later analysis, generation probabilities were computed using a VDJ recombination model fitted to out-of-frame rearrangements, and the results were checked against IGoR. Hypergeometric tests were used in a later analysis to score TCR-TCR, TCR-HLA and TCR-CMV co-occurrence, with a repertoire-size bias correction applied to the TCR pairs. In a later analysis, false discovery rates were estimated by permuting HLA or CMV assignments 20 times. In a later analysis, co-occurring TCRs were grouped using DBSCAN, with TCRdist sequence similarity added in when clustering inside HLA-allele-positive subsets. Repertoires with fewer than 30,000 or more than 120,000 public chains, plus five repertoires with anomalous nucleotide sharing, were excluded from co-occurrence clustering. Not all clones reach the TCRdb copy of this immuneACCESS table, which keeps in-frame sequences only. Checked studies attribute under half of the gap to unresolved V genes and leave the rest unexplained. V and J calls plus clone size are reproduced from that table; the DNA served to infer D and trimming. The sample data list roughly 160,000 clones, and roughly four fifths of these were observed just once. Of the sample, approximately 2.4% falls within the top ten clones.

Including the terminal cysteine and phenylalanine, the CDR3 comprises 14 residues. CDR3 DNA only is kept here, 42 bases in frame from base 1. According to the germline V gene, CDR1 reads MNHEY and CDR2 reads SVGAGI. Recombination joined TRBV6-5 with TRBJ2-2, with TRBD2 tentatively as D gene (6 bases match). This clonotype originated in a female donor in good health and CMV-seronegative. Sequenced input: PBMCs. The CDR3 loop reads CASSLELTPGVLFF. The DNA reads TGTGCCAGCAGCCTGGAACTAACACCGGGGGTGCTGTTTTTT.